Listed here are 8 T cell receptor beta chains from one sample, sequenced in a study of memory CD8 T cells in hepatitis C reinfection. Method: immunoSEQ multiplex PCR; TCRdb's copy keeps in-frame clones and lacks some. The table lists approximately 51,000 clones, roughly 90% of them singletons, with around 1% in the top ten. Noted time point: pre-reinfection, 55 to 20 weeks before reinfection detection. The sorted cells went straight to TCR sequencing with no prior in vitro expansion. Sequences were obtained from naive CD8+ T cells sorted from blood. The receptor set was obtained from a man aged 18 to 30 with hepatitis C virus infection.

In its sample, this clone was seen once. The chain is built from TRBV7-2 and TRBJ2-3; D is perhaps TRBD2 (7 bases). This CDR3 spans 15 amino acids. Germline V gene data show CDR1 as SGHTA and CDR2 as FQGNSA. Trimming removed 1 base from V and 4 bases from J, with 12 bases in between. DNA for the CDR3: TGTGCCAGCAGCTTAGAGACGGGGGGCCCAGATACGCAGTATTTT. It encodes CASSLETGGPDTQYF.

This rearrangement joins TRBV4-1 to TRBJ1-2, with D tentatively TRBD1 (6 bases). Trimming took off 1 base at V and 7 bases at J, with 19 bases between the two ends. Germline V gene sequence: CDR1 MGHRA, CDR2 YSYEKL. CDR3 length: 16 residues. The CDR3 DNA reads as TGCGCCAGCAGCCAAGTGGGATTGGGGGCTGAACGTGGCTACACCTTC. Protein sequence: CASSQVGLGAERGYTF.

This clone has just one count. The chain uses TRBV19 and TRBJ2-7, with D unresolved. This CDR3 has 12 amino acids. Germline-derived CDR1 and CDR2 are LNHDA and SQIVND (reference sequence). V gave up 3 bases and J gave up 6 bases, with 9 bases separating them. The CDR3: CASSIGIGEQYF. CDR3 sequence (DNA): TGTGCCAGTAGTATTGGCATTGGCGAGCAGTACTTC.

Here the CDR3 reads CASSRLAGAADTQYF. The CDR3 nucleotides are TGCGCCAGCAGCCGCCTAGCGGGAGCTGCAGATACGCAGTATTTT. This rearrangement joins TRBV10-1 to TRBJ2-3, with TRBD2 identical over 10 bases. CDR1 WNHNN and CDR2 SYGVQD come from the germline V gene (reference sequence). The CDR3 totals 15 residues. J was trimmed by 4 bases and V by 6 bases; bases with no gene match: 7.

This chain connects TRBV2 to TRBJ2-7; TRBD2 might be the D (6 bases). This CDR3 comprises 15 residues. CDR1 is SNHLY, CDR2 FYNNEI, per germline. V lost 1 base, J lost 0 bases, and 10 bases lay in between. CDR3 sequence reads: CASSEEVGSSYEQYF. DNA for the CDR3: TGTGCCAGCAGTGAAGAGGTCGGGAGCTCCTACGAGCAGTACTTC.

This clone was seen a few times. The chain recombines TRBV28 with TRBJ1-2, with 7 bases that match TRBD1. The CDR3 spans 17 residues. Germline assignment: CDR1 MDHEN and CDR2 SYDVKM. V shed 5 bases, J shed 4 bases, and the junction held 16 bases outside the gene matches. In nucleotides, the CDR3 is TGTGCCAGCAGTCCTCTCACTCTTCGGACAGGTGTCTATGGCTACACCTTC. It translates to CASSPLTLRTGVYGYTF.

This sequence joins TRBV9 and TRBJ2-7, with 14 bases that match TRBD2. The CDR3 consists of 17 residues. Trimming removed 3 bases from V and 1 base from J; junction bases left unmatched: 6. Germline V gene sequence: CDR1 SGDLS, CDR2 YYNGEE. The DNA for the CDR3 is TGTGCCAGCAGCGCAGGACTAGCGGGAGGTGGATCCTACGAGCAGTACTTC. Its translation is CASSAGLAGGGSYEQYF.

In nucleotides, the CDR3 is TGTGCCAGTAGTTCTGGACTTATTTATGGCTACACCTTC. This gives the protein CASSSGLIYGYTF. The chain is built from TRBV19 and TRBJ1-2, with unresolved D. Germline V lookup: CDR1 LNHDA, CDR2 SQIVND (reference sequence). This CDR3 is built from 13 residues. The V end was cut by 5 bases, the J end by 5 bases, with 12 bases between.